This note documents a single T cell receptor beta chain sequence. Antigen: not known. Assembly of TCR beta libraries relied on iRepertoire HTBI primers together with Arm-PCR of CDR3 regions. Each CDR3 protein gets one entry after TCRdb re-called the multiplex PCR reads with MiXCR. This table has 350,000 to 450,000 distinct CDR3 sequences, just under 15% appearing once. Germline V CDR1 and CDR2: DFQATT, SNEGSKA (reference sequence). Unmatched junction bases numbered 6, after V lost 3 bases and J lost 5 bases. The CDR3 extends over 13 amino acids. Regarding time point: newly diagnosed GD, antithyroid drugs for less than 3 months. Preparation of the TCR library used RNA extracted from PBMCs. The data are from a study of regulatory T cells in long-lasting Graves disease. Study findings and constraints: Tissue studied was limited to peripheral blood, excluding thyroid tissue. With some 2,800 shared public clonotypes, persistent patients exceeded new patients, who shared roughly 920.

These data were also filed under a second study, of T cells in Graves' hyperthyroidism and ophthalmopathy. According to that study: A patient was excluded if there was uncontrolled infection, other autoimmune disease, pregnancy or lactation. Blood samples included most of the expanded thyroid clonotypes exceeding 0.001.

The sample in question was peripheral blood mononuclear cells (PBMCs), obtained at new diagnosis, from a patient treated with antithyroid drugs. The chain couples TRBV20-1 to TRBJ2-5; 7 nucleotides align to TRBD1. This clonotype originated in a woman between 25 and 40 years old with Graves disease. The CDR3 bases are TGCAGTGCTAGGAAAACAGGGGTGGAGACCCAGTACTTC. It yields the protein CSARKTGVETQYF.